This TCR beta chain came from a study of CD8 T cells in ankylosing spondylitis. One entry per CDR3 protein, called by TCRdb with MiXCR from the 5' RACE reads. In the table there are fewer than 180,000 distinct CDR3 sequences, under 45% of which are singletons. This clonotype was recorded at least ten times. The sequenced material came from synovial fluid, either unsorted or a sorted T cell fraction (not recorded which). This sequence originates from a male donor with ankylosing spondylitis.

CDR3 nucleotides: TGTGCCTGGAGTGAGGCAGGGGGCCTGAATCAGCCCCAGCATTTT. Amino acid sequence: CAWSEAGGLNQPQHF. The V call is TRBV30, the J call TRBJ1-5, with TRBD1 matching over 8 bases. Trimming took 1 base from V and 4 from J; bases not matched to a gene: 6. The CDR3 runs 15 residues. The germline V gene encodes CDR1 GTSNPN and CDR2 SVGIG (reference sequence).